Below, 10 T cell receptor beta chains from the same sample are listed, as sequenced in a study of OX40 agonist ivuxolimab in advanced cancers. Profiled with immunoSEQ multiplex PCR; TCRdb holds only in-frame clones, not every one. The data hold over 45,000 clones, with around 89% observed a single time. The specimen was CD4+ or CD8+ T cells sorted from blood, collected in a trial of the OX40 agonist ivuxolimab. The receptors originated from an adult with an advanced solid tumor such as melanoma, head and neck, liver or kidney cancer.

The chain recombines TRBV19 with TRBJ1-3; possible D gene TRBD1, 5 bases. The CDR3 spans 15 residues. Germline-derived CDR1 and CDR2 are LNHDA and SQIVND (reference sequence). V was pared by 3 bases and J by 3 bases, with 12 bases between. The CDR3 DNA sequence: TGTGCCAGTAGTATTGGAGGGACTTTTGGAAACACCATATATTTT. Amino acid sequence: CASSIGGTFGNTIYF.

The V gene is TRBV7-6, the J gene TRBJ2-5; no clear D. The CDR3 contains 15 residues. Trimming took off 2 bases at V and 2 bases at J, with 12 bases between the two ends. Germline loops: CDR1 SGHVS, CDR2 FNYEAQ. The chain's CDR3 is CASSLNPGHQETQYF. The CDR3 DNA sequence: TGTGCCAGCAGCTTAAATCCGGGTCATCAAGAGACCCAGTACTTC.

This chain links TRBV29-1 with TRBJ1-3, with D hard to call. The V gene's germline CDR1 is SQVTM and CDR2 ANQGSEA. The V gene lost 3 bases and the J gene lost 3 bases, with 9 bases spanning the gap. The length of the CDR3 is 13 residues. The CDR3 bases are TGCAGCGTTGATGTACTGGGTGGAAACACCATATATTTT. Its translation: CSVDVLGGNTIYF.

The J gene is TRBJ2-2, the V gene TRBV10-3, with D perhaps matching TRBD1 or TRBD2 (5 bases each). Germline V gene lookup returns CDR1 ENHRY and CDR2 SYGVKD. The V end lost 4 bases, the J end lost 6 bases, and 12 bases lay between the germline ends. This CDR3 region has 14 residues. The CDR3 DNA is TGTGCCATCAGTGTTGGGGGACGCGCCGGGGAGCTGTTTTTT. Protein product: CAISVGGRAGELFF.

The chain is built from TRBV4-1 and TRBJ1-5; 10 bases agree with TRBD1. The ends lost 7 bases at V and 7 bases at J; junction bases unmatched: 7. The CDR3 consists of 14 residues. Per the germline V gene, CDR1 is MGHRA and CDR2 is YSYEKL. DNA of the CDR3: TGCGCCAGCACATTGGACAGGGGGGACCAGCCCCAGCATTTT. This sequence encodes CASTLDRGDQPQHF.

The chain has TRBV5-4 and TRBJ2-5, with 7 bases aligning to TRBD2. Germline trimming cut 5 bases from V and 2 bases from J; bases unmatched to any gene: 6. There are 14 residues in the CDR3. The germline V gene encodes CDR1 SGHNT and CDR2 YYREEE (reference sequence). The CDR3 loop reads CASRRAGWQETQYF. DNA of the CDR3: TGTGCCAGCAGGAGAGCGGGGTGGCAAGAGACCCAGTACTTC. The whole variable domain, remainder taken from reference TRBV5-4 and TRBJ2-5, is ETGVTQSPTHLIKTRGQQVTLRCSSQSGHNTVSWYQQALGQGPQFIFQYYREEENGRGNFPPRFSGLQFPNYSSELNVNALELDDSALYLCASRRAGWQETQYFGPGTRLLVL.

The chain is built from TRBV28 and TRBJ1-1; no clear D. The germline V gene encodes CDR1 MDHEN and CDR2 SYDVKM. This CDR3 contains 14 residues. The V gene lost 5 bases and the J gene lost 1 base, with 11 bases spanning the gap. CDR3 region: CASSPGQTNTEAFF. CDR3 nucleotides: TGTGCCAGCAGTCCTGGCCAAACGAACACTGAAGCTTTCTTT.

The DNA of the CDR3 is TGTGCCAGTAGTATAACAGGGGGCTCCTACGAGCAGTACTTC. Amino acid sequence: CASSITGGSYEQYF. This chain connects TRBV19 to TRBJ2-7; 8 bases line up with TRBD1. The V gene's germline CDR1 is LNHDA and CDR2 SQIVND (reference sequence). This CDR3 is built from 14 residues. The ends lost 2 bases at V and 0 bases at J; junction bases unmatched: 0. Using reference TRBV19 and TRBJ2-7 for the parts outside the CDR3, the full variable domain is DGGITQSPKYLFRKEGQNVTLSCEQNLNHDAMYWYRQDPGQGLRLIYYSQIVNDFQKGDIAEGYSVSREKKESFPLTVTSAQKNPTAFYLCASSITGGSYEQYFGPGTRLTVT.

This clone was seen a single time. The J gene is TRBJ1-3, the V gene TRBV5-6; D remains unclear. Looked up from germline, CDR1 is SGHDT and CDR2 is YYEEEE. V was pared by 1 base and J by 2 bases, with 7 bases between. This CDR3 contains 14 residues. As DNA, the CDR3 is TGTGCCAGCAGCTTGCCCCGGGCTGGAAACACCATATATTTT. Amino acids: CASSLPRAGNTIYF.

The chain's CDR3 is CASSLTDSSGYTF. The CDR3 DNA reads as TGTGCCAGCAGCTTGACAGATTCTTCCGGCTACACCTTC. The rearrangement uses TRBV7-9 and TRBJ1-2, with D tentatively TRBD1 (5 bases). Deletions cut 3 bases from V and 8 bases from J, with 13 bases between. The germline V gene has CDR1 SEHNR and CDR2 FQNEAQ (reference sequence). This CDR3 has 13 residues.